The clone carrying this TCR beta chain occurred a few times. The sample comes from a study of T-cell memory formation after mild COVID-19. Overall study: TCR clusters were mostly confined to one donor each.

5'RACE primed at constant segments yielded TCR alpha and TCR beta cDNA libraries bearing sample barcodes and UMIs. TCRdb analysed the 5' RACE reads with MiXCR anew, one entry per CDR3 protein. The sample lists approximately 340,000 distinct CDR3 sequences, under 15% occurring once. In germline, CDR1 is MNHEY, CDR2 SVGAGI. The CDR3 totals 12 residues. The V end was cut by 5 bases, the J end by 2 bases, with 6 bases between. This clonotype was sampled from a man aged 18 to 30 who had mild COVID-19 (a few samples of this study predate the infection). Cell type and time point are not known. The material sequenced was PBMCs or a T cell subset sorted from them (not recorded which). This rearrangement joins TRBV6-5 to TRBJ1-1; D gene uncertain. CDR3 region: CASSHSNTEAFF. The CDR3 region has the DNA TGTGCCAGCAGTCATTCCAACACTGAAGCTTTCTTT.